This T cell receptor (beta chain) was obtained from a study of blood T cell repertoires in COVID-19. Study as a whole: Both acute and convalescent COVID-19 samples were obtained from the United States, Italy and Spain. PBMCs, B-cell-depleted T cells, or T cells provided the cDNA or gDNA that made up the material.

Original methodology: Nucleated cell counts were estimated from reference gene primer amplification. Here immunoSEQ multiplex PCR was the method, and the copy in TCRdb shows in-frame clones only, minus some. For V, J and clone size, that table is used; D and trimming come from the DNA. Altogether 200,000 or so clones are present, 65% to 85% being singletons, with the ten largest covering less than 11%. Germline trimming cut 4 bases from V and 3 bases from J; bases unmatched to any gene: 2. Germline loops: CDR1 MNHEY, CDR2 SMNVEV (reference sequence). The CDR3 is made up of 14 amino acids. The clonotype was recovered from a woman of 80 years or more with acute or convalescent COVID-19. The rearrangement uses TRBV27 and TRBJ1-1; 10 nucleotides align to TRBD1. What was sequenced was peripheral blood. CDR3 sequence reads: CASSWGQGYTEAFF. Written as DNA, the CDR3 is TGTGCCAGCAGTTGGGGACAGGGGTACACTGAAGCTTTCTTT.